The rows below give T cell receptor beta chains drawn from one sample of a study of metastatic and nonmetastatic thyroid tumors. TCRdb redid the clone calls on the PCR reads using MiXCR. Counted here are 15,000 to 20,000 clones, about 31% occurring once; the ten biggest clones make up under 12%. The sequenced sample was blood. These receptors came from a female donor with papillary thyroid cancer or a benign thyroid nodule (not recorded which). Some clones in this sample may be carry-over from other donors' samples. CDR3s include the opening cysteine and the closing phenylalanine or tryptophan. The D gene is left open where the match is weak. Size is stated for part of the rows, as once, few or many counts, or as a class when the clone is expanded.

size	V	length	J	D	CDR3	DNA
many	TRBV7-9	14	TRBJ1-4	NA	CASSLGSINEKLFF	TGTGCCAGCAGCTTAGGGTCAATTAATGAAAAACTGTTTTTT
many	TRBV3-1	13	TRBJ2-1	NA	CASSQGQEIAQFF	TGTGCCAGCAGCCAAGGACAGGAGATTGCGCAGTTCTTC
NA	TRBV5-6	14	TRBJ2-3	NA	CASSFPGFVDTQYF	TGTGCCAGCAGCTTCCCGGGATTTGTTGATACGCAGTATTTT
medium-sized	TRBV6-1	17	TRBJ1-2	TRBD1	CASYSGTGVLSNYGYTF	TGTGCCAGTTATTCCGGGACAGGGGTCCTCTCTAACTATGGCTACACCTTC
NA	TRBV24-1	16	TRBJ2-3	NA	CATSEPVGRRTDTQYF	TGTGCCACCAGTGAACCGGTCGGCCGACGCACAGATACGCAGTATTTT
few	TRBV15	16	TRBJ2-7	TRBD2	CATSRKREGSSYEQYF	TGTGCCACCAGCAGAAAGCGGGAGGGAAGCTCCTACGAGCAGTACTTC
many	TRBV30	11	TRBJ2-1	TRBD2	CARLAGGEQFF	TGTGCCCGGCTAGCGGGGGGTGAGCAGTTCTTC
NA	TRBV6-1	14	TRBJ1-1	NA	CASRSHRENTEAFF	TGTGCCAGCAGGTCACACAGGGAGAACACTGAAGCTTTCTTT
NA	TRBV5-1	14	TRBJ2-1	NA	CASSLGGPEDEQFF	TGCGCCAGCAGCTTGGGGGGGCCCGAGGATGAGCAGTTCTTC
NA	TRBV19	14	TRBJ2-3	TRBD1	CASLRQGGADTQYF	TGTGCCAGCCTCCGACAGGGTGGAGCAGATACGCAGTATTTT